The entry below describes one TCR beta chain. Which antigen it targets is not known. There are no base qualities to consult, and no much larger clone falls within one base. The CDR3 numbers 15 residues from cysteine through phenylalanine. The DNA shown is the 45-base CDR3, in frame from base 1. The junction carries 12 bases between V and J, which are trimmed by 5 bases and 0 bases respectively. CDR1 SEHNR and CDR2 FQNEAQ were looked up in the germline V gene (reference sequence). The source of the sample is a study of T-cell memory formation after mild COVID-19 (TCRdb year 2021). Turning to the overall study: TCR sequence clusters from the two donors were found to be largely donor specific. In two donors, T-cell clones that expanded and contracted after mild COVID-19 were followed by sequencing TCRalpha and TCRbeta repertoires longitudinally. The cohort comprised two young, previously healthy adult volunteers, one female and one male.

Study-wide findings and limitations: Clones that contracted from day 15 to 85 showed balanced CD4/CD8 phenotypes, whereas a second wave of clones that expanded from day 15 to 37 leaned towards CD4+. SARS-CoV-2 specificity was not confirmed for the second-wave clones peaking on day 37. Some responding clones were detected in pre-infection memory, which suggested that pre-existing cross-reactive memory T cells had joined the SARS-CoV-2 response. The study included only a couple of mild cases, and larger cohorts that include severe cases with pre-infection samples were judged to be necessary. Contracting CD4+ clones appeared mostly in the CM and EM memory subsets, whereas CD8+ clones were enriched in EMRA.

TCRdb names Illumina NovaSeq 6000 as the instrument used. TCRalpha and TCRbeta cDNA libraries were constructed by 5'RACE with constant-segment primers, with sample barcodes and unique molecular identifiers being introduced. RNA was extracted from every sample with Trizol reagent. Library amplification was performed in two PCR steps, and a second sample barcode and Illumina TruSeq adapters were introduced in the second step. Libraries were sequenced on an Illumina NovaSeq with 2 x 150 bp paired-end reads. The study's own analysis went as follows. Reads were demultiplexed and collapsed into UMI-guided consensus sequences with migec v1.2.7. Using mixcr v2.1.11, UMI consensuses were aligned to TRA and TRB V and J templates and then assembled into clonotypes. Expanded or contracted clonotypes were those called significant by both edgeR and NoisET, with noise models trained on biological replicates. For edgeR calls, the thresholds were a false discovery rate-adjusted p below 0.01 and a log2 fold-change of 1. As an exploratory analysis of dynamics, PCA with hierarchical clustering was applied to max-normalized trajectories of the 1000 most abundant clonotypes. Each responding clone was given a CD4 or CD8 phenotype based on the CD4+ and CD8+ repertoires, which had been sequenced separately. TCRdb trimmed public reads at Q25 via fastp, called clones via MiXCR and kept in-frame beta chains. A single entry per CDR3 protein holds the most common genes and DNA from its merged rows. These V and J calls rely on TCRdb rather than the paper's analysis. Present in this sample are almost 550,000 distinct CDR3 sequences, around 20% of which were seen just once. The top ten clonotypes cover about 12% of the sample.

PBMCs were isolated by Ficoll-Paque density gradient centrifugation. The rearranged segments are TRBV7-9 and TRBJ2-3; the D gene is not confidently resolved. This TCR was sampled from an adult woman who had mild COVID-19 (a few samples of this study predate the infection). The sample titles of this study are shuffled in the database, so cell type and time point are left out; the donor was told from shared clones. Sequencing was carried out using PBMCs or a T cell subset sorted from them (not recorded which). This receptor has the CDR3 CASSPPRTSTDTQYF. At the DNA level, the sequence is TGTGCCAGCAGCCCGCCGCGGACGAGCACAGATACGCAGTATTTT.